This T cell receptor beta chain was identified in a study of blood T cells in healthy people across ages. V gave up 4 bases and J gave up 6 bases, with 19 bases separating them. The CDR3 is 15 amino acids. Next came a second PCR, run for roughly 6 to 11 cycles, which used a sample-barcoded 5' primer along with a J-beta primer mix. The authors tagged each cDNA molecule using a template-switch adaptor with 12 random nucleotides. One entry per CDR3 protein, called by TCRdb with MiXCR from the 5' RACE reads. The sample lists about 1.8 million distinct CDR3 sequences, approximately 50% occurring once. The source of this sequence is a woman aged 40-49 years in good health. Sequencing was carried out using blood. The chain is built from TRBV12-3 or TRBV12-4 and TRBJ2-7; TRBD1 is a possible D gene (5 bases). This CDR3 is CASSSSGFSATEQYF. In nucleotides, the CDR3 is TGTGCCAGCAGTTCGTCAGGGTTCTCAGCGACCGAGCAGTACTTC.